This is a list of T cell receptor beta chains from one sample in a study of cytomegalovirus exposure and HLA in healthy donors. The method was immunoSEQ multiplex PCR; TCRdb's version includes in-frame clones alone and lacks a portion of them. Of about 140,000 clones detected, 70% to 80% appear once; the ten largest clones hold around 9.1%. The specimen was PBMCs. The receptors stem from a woman between 45 and 60 years old in good health and CMV-seropositive. Each CDR3 is given with its conserved first and last residue. A D gene is named only where the DNA matches it firmly. For some rows the clone size is stated as once, few or many, or as a class when expanded; others skip it.

D	size	V	J	CDR3	DNA
TRBD1	NA	TRBV5-1	TRBJ2-7	CASSGQGASYEQYF	TGCGCCAGCAGCGGACAGGGGGCGTCCTACGAGCAGTACTTC
TRBD1	many	TRBV4-3	TRBJ2-2	CASSLLQGASNTGELFF	TGCGCCAGCAGCCTACTACAGGGGGCTTCCAACACCGGGGAGCTGTTTTTT
NA	NA	TRBV4-2	TRBJ2-7	CASSQAAQAYEQYF	TGTGCCAGCAGCCAAGCTGCACAAGCCTACGAGCAGTACTTC
NA	once	TRBV18	TRBJ2-5	CASSLLGREGGTQYF	TGTGCCAGCTCACTTTTAGGCCGAGAAGGGGGGACCCAGTACTTC
TRBD1	once	TRBV7-9	TRBJ1-1	CASSSRQGMANTEAFF	TGTGCCAGCAGCTCGCGACAGGGGATGGCGAACACTGAAGCTTTCTTT
NA	NA	TRBV4-3	TRBJ2-2	CASMPPGRTGELFF	TGCGCCAGCATGCCGCCAGGGAGGACCGGGGAGCTGTTTTTT
NA	NA	TRBV6-6	TRBJ1-6	CASSPGQRFFHNF	TGTGCCAGCAGTCCGGGACAACGATTTTTCCACAACTTT
NA	NA	TRBV5-1	TRBJ1-1	CASSFPGKAEAFF	TGCGCCAGCAGCTTCCCAGGAAAGGCTGAAGCTTTCTTT
NA	NA	TRBV5-1	TRBJ2-7	CASSLDDTYEQYF	TGCGCCAGCAGCTTGGATGACACTTACGAGCAGTACTTC
NA	NA	TRBV19	TRBJ1-5	CASSIAGNQPQHF	TGTGCCAGTAGTATTGCGGGGAATCAGCCCCAGCATTTT
TRBD1	NA	TRBV7-2	TRBJ1-5	CASSAGGHQPQHF	TGTGCCAGCAGCGCAGGGGGACATCAGCCCCAGCATTTT
NA	few	TRBV13	TRBJ2-1	CASSFFPIYNEQFF	TGTGCCAGCAGCTTCTTCCCTATCTACAATGAGCAGTTCTTC
NA	NA	TRBV7-3	TRBJ2-3	CASSLTQWDTQYF	TGTGCCAGCAGCTTAACCCAGTGGGATACGCAGTATTTT
NA	NA	TRBV5-1	TRBJ2-1	CASSLASASEQFF	TGCGCCAGCAGCTTGGCTAGCGCCTCTGAGCAGTTCTTC
NA	NA	TRBV7-3	TRBJ2-5	CASSLAGRQETQYF	TGTGCCAGCAGCTTAGCGGGGCGGCAAGAGACCCAGTACTTC
NA	NA	TRBV6-1	TRBJ2-7	CASRVRAGRDYEQYF	TGTGCCAGCAGGGTAAGGGCGGGGCGCGACTACGAGCAGTACTTC
TRBD1	NA	TRBV6-1	TRBJ1-2	CASSPGTGNYGYTF	TGTGCCAGCAGTCCCGGGACAGGGAACTATGGCTACACCTTC
NA	NA	TRBV7-6	TRBJ1-1	CASSLEADMNTEAFF	TGTGCCAGCAGCTTAGAGGCAGACATGAACACTGAAGCTTTCTTT
TRBD1	NA	TRBV11-3	TRBJ2-5	CASSSTGGSETQYF	TGTGCCAGCAGCTCCACAGGGGGCTCGGAGACCCAGTACTTC
TRBD1	NA	TRBV20-1	TRBJ2-5	CSADRGETQYF	TGCAGTGCTGACAGGGGGGAGACCCAGTACTTC
TRBD2	NA	TRBV30	TRBJ2-3	CAWSVKRGSTDTQYF	TGTGCCTGGAGTGTCAAGCGGGGAAGCACAGATACGCAGTATTTT
TRBD1	NA	TRBV6-1	TRBJ2-7	CASTGGNEQYF	TGTGCCAGCACAGGGGGCAACGAGCAGTACTTC
TRBD1	NA	TRBV7-6	TRBJ2-3	CASSSVGQGTTDTQYF	TGTGCCAGCAGCTCGGTGGGACAGGGTACCACAGATACGCAGTATTTT